This record looks at one T cell receptor (beta chain) sequence and its context. The antigen it binds to is not known. No clone much larger than this one lies a single base away; base qualities are absent. These data belong to a study of OX40 agonist ivuxolimab in advanced cancers. Some background on the complete study: The costimulatory receptor OX40 (CD134) was targeted by ivuxolimab, a fully human IgG2 agonistic monoclonal antibody. The paper covers the monotherapy dose-escalation part of the phase I ivuxolimab trial, which included N ≈ 50 patients. Among the 50 to 55 dose-escalation patients, roughly 20 had hepatocellular carcinoma, approximately 15 melanoma, 9 renal cell carcinoma and 9 head and neck cancer. Patients were allowed to have had prior anti-PD-1, anti-PD-L1 or anti-CTLA-4 therapy, and 40% of the dose-escalation patients had previously received checkpoint inhibitors. Peripheral TCRbeta sequencing aimed to test whether ivuxolimab altered TCR sequence diversity and caused clonal T-cell expansion. Partial responses occurred in three dose-escalation patients, of whom one had hepatocellular carcinoma and two had cutaneous melanoma. In the dose-escalation cohort, roughly 80% of patients were male, and the mean age was approximately 60 years, with a range of roughly 23 to 85. Intravenous ivuxolimab was administered to patients every 2 weeks at six dose levels: 0.01, 0.1, 0.3, 1.5, 3 and 10 mg/kg. What the research found in general, with its limitations: In partial responders in the 0.1-3.0 mg/kg groups, normalized peripheral clonal expansion was found to be among the lowest, especially among CD8+ T cells. After ivuxolimab, expanded clones were on average more numerous among CD8+ T cells than among CD4+ T cells. At doses of 0.1 to 3.0 mg/kg, clonal expansion of both CD4+ and CD8+ blood T cells was observed from baseline to week 6. Low levels of normalized T-cell clonal expansion were also shown by some nonresponding patients. Antigen specificity was not determined for the clonally expanded peripheral T cells.

Genomic DNA was extracted from sorted cells for sequencing of the TCRbeta CDR3 region. TCRbeta CDR3 regions were sequenced using the immunoSEQ Assay. TCRdb re-hosts the immuneACCESS table, in-frame sequences only. Its copies lack some clones; in the studies checked, an unresolved V gene accounts for under half of them, and the cause for the rest is not known. For this sample the table gives around 100,000 clones, of which roughly 90% were detected only once. Around 0.16% of the sample is in the top ten clones. Patients with a history of autoimmune disease or receiving systemic immunosuppression were excluded from the trial. Peripheral blood for TCR sequencing was collected from all dose cohorts at baseline, on cycle 4 day 1, and on cycle 7 day 1. The samples were taken from a phase I, first-in-human, multicenter, open-label dose-escalation trial of ivuxolimab. The trial enrolled adults with locally advanced or metastatic head and neck squamous cell, hepatocellular, melanoma or renal cell carcinoma. Before TCR sequencing, CD4+ T cells and CD8+ T cells were sorted from peripheral blood as separate populations.

Reading from cysteine to phenylalanine, the CDR3 counts 20 amino acids. The only DNA kept is the CDR3, 60 bases in frame from the first base. V loses 1 base, J loses 0 bases, and the germline ends lie 25 bases apart. The germline V gene (reference sequence) supplies CDR1 PRHDT and CDR2 FYEKMQ. The sequencing used CD4+ or CD8+ T cells sorted from blood, collected in a trial of the OX40 agonist ivuxolimab. This receptor was taken from an adult with an advanced solid tumor such as melanoma, head and neck, liver or kidney cancer. The sequence is built from TRBV13 and TRBJ2-7; the D region possibly corresponds to TRBD2 (6 bases align). The CDR3: CASSLEGGGTQGKSSYEQYF. The DNA reads TGTGCCAGCAGCTTAGAGGGCGGCGGGACTCAGGGCAAAAGCTCCTACGAGCAGTACTTC. Beyond the CDR3, the reference TRBV13 and TRBJ2-7 genes provide the residues; the full variable domain reads: AAGVIQSPRHLIKEKRETATLKCYPIPRHDTVYWYQQGPGQDPQFLISFYEKMQSDKGSIPDRFSAQQFSDYHSELNMSSLELGDSALYFCASSLEGGGTQGKSSYEQYFGPGTRLTVT.